This T cell receptor beta chain emerged from a study of blood T cell repertoires in COVID-19. Study overall: Acute and convalescent COVID-19 samples came from the United States, Italy and Spain. The cDNA or gDNA used as material had been derived from T cells, B-cell-depleted T cells, or PBMCs.

How the authors handled the data: Amplification from reference gene primers served as the basis for estimated nucleated cell counts. Sequencing was performed with immunoSEQ multiplex PCR; in TCRdb, only in-frame clones are kept and a portion is missing. V and J calls and clone size are as listed in that table; D and trimming were resolved from the DNA. Among some 150,000 clones, roughly nine tenths were seen once, and the ten largest hold 1.5% to 2%. Trimming at V came to 1 base and at J to 7 bases, leaving 18 bases not matched to a gene. CDR1 is SGHRS, CDR2 YFSETQ, per germline. This CDR3 has 18 residues.

This chain connects TRBV5-1 to TRBJ1-1; 8 nucleotides match TRBD1. This receptor was identified in a human donor in a cohort sampled during active COVID-19. Sequenced sample: peripheral blood. CDR3 sequence: CASSLNGWQAGGADEAFF. CDR3 sequence (DNA): TGCGCCAGCAGCTTGAACGGTTGGCAGGCAGGGGGCGCGGATGAAGCTTTCTTT. Complete variable domain (other parts from reference TRBV5-1 and TRBJ1-1): KAGVTQTPRYLIKTRGQQVTLSCSPISGHRSVSWYQQTPGQGLQFLFEYFSETQRNKGNFPGRFSGRQFSNSRSEMNVSTLELGDSALYLCASSLNGWQAGGADEAFFGQGTRLTVV.